This T cell receptor (beta chain) was sequenced for a study of graft-versus-host responses after intestinal transplantation (dated by TCRdb to about 2021). Regarding the complete study: Recipients received multivisceral, liver-intestinal, or isolated intestinal transplants. All recipients received anti-thymocyte globulin induction followed by maintenance tacrolimus and steroids for around 3 years. After intestinal transplantation, graft-versus-host and host-versus-graft alloreactive T cell clones in the graft, circulation and bone marrow were tracked using bulk TCR-beta CDR3 sequencing. To identify alloreactive clones, pre-transplant mixed lymphocyte reaction products were sequenced and compared with unstimulated pre-transplant donor and recipient T cells. Of the roughly 25 intestinal transplant recipients enrolled in the cohort, one of whom was a retransplant, 3 patients without pretransplant specimens were excluded. A peak of at least 4% donor T cells among recipient peripheral blood mononuclear cells was the definition used for donor T cell macrochimerism. Rather than going through the commercial service, samples from three later patients were sequenced in-house on an Illumina MiSeq and processed with MiXCR. Paper-wide results and their limitations: Peak levels of circulating GvH clones were associated with declines in HvG clones early after transplant. Patients with donor T cell macrochimerism had high GvH to HvG T cell clonal ratios in their allografts. GvH clones turned up in recipient bone marrow, with some appearing earlier in ileal mucosa or blood, a pattern consistent with an intestinal mucosal origin. Conclusions were limited by the relatively low number and heterogeneity of intestinal transplant patients.

The library was made by the immunoSEQ multiplex PCR assay. For most patients, genomic DNA was isolated using the Qiagen DNeasy Blood and Tissue Kit and was shipped frozen to Adaptive Biotechnologies for TCR sequencing. For most patients, high-throughput TCR-beta CDR3 sequencing of genomic DNA was performed by Adaptive Biotechnologies. In the original analysis: Adaptive's ImmunoSEQ software supplied the TCR sequencing data for roughly 17 patients, while MiXCR and VDJtools were used to process three other patients. CD4 versus CD8 sorting errors were corrected by removing sequences found in both subsets at a frequency ratio below 5:1. CDR3 nucleotide sequences shared by donor and recipient were removed because the origin of these sequences could not be assigned. Alloreactive clones required at least 2-fold expansion over unstimulated cells and minimum CFSE-low frequency of 0.002% (template counts) or 0.001% (read counts). A clone was considered mappable if detected in the sequenced pre-transplant spleen, lymph node, or MLR CFSE-low populations of the donor or recipient. The cumulative frequency of alloreactive clones was calculated as a percentage of all sequences, weighted by copy number. TCRdb stores this immuneACCESS table with in-frame sequences only. Part of the clones is absent; in the studies checked, under half of the shortfall reflects unresolved V genes, and no reason is known for the rest. V and J calls plus clone size are reproduced from that table; the DNA served to infer D and trimming. A total of 89,000 or so clones appear in this sample, about four fifths of them only once. In total, the top ten clones hold 0.75% to 0.85% of the sample.

Details on this clone: The antigen it recognizes is unknown. Base qualities were left out, and no much larger clone turns up one base away.

The CDR3 goes from the cysteine to the phenylalanine over 13 residues. CDR3 DNA is the only sequence kept; it has 39 bases, read in frame from the first base. Reading the germline V gene gives CDR1 SNHLY and CDR2 FYNNEI. Relative to germline, V is 5 bases shorter and J is 1 base shorter, with 8 bases between their ends. In light of the paper, this sample's time point label describes: cells obtained before transplantation from donor or recipient. CD3+CD4+ and CD3+CD8+ populations were FACS-sorted from unstimulated pre-transplant donor and recipient cells taken from spleen or lymph nodes. This specimen was unstimulated CD4+ T cells sorted from spleen or lymph node cells, taken before intestinal transplant. The rearrangement joined TRBV2 to TRBJ2-5, with the D segment identity uncertain. The origin of this receptor is a human donor who received an intestinal transplant. DNA sequence: TGTGCCAGCAGTAAGGAGCGCCAAGAGACCCAGTACTTC. Translation gives CASSKERQETQYF.